In its sample, the clone carrying this T cell receptor beta chain was seen a few times. Its antigen is not known. The sample has other DNA sequences that encode this CDR3 too. PCR primers comprised 60 Vbeta and 13 Jbeta primers. Sequencing was performed with immunoSEQ multiplex PCR; in TCRdb, only in-frame clones are kept and a portion is missing. Among more than 150,000 clones, 76% were seen once, and the ten largest hold 1.5% to 2%. The CDR3 is made up of 16 amino acids. V lost 4 bases and J lost 5; bases outside the gene matches: 13. Germline lookup yields CDR1 SGHAT and CDR2 FQDESV (reference sequence). The source of the sample is a study of cytomegalovirus exposure and HLA in healthy donors. Findings of the study overall: For most TCR beta V segments, an earlier analysis put the productive rate at about 87% or about 30% of the time. TRBV6-2, TRBV6-3 and some other V segments were unresolvable in 87-base-pair reads.

The clonotype comes from a man aged 18 to 29 in good health and CMV-seronegative. The sample taken for sequencing was PBMCs. The V gene is TRBV11-1, the J gene TRBJ1-2; TRBD1 matches at 7 bases. The CDR3 region is CASSSQRTGDRYGYTF. The CDR3, as DNA: TGTGCCAGCAGCTCCCAGCGTACAGGGGACCGGTATGGCTACACCTTC.